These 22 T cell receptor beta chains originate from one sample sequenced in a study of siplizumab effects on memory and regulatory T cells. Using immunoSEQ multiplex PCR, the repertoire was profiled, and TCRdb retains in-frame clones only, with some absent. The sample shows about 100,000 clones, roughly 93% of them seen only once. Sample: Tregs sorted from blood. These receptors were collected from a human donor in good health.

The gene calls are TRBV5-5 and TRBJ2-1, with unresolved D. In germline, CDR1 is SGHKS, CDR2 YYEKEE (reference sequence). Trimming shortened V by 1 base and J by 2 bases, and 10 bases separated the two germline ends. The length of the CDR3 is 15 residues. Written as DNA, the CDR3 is TGTGCCAGCAGCTTGAGACGGCCAACCTACAATGAGCAGTTCTTC. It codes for CASSLRRPTYNEQFF.

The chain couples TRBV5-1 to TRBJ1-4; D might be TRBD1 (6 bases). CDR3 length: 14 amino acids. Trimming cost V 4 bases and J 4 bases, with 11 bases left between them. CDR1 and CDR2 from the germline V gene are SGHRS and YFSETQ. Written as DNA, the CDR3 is TGCGCCAGCAGCCCAGGACAGCTTAATGAAAAACTGTTTTTT. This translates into CASSPGQLNEKLFF.

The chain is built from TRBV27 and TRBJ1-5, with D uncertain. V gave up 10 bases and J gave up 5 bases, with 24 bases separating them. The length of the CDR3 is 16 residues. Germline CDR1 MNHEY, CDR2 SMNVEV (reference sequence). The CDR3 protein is CAIINPREGQDQPQHF. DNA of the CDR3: TGTGCCATCATCAACCCCAGAGAAGGGCAGGATCAGCCCCAGCATTTT.

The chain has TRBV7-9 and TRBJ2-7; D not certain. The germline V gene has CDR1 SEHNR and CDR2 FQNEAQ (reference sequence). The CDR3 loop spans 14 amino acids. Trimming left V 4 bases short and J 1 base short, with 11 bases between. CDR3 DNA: TGTGCCAGCAGCTCGCTATCAGGATCCTACGAGCAGTACTTC. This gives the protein CASSSLSGSYEQYF.

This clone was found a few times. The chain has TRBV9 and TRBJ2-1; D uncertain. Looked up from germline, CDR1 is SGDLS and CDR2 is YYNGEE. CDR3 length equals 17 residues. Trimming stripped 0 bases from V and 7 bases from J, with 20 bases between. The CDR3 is CASSVDHTVQQRNEQFF. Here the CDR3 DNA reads TGTGCCAGCAGCGTAGACCACACGGTCCAACAAAGGAATGAGCAGTTCTTC.

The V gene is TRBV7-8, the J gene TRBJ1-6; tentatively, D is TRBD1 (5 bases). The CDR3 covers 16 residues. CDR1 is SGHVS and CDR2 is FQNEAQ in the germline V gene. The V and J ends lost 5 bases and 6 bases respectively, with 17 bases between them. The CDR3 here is CASSPRSGRRNSPLHF. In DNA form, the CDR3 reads TGTGCCAGCAGCCCTAGGTCGGGACGGCGTAATTCACCCCTCCACTTT.

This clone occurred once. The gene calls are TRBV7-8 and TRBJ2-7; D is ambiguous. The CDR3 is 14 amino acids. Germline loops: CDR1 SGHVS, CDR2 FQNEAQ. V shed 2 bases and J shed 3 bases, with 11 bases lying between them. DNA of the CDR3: TGTGCCAGCAGCTTAAGATCCACAGACTACGAGCAGTACTTC. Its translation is CASSLRSTDYEQYF.

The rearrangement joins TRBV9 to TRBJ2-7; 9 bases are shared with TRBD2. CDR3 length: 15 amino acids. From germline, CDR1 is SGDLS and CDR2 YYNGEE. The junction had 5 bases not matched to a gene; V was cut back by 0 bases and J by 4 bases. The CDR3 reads CASSVAGSGGYEQYF. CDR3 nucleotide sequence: TGTGCCAGCAGCGTAGCCGGTAGCGGGGGATACGAGCAGTACTTC.

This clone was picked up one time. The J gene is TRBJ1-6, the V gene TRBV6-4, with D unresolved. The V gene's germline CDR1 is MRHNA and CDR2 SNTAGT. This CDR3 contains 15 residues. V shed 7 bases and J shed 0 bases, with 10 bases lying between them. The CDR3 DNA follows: TGTGCCAGCAAGCGGAGTAGCTCCTATAATTCACCCCTCCACTTT. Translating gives CASKRSSSYNSPLHF.

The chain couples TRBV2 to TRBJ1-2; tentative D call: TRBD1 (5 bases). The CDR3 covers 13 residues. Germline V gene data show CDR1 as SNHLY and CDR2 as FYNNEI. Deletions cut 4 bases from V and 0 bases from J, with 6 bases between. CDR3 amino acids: CASSGQTNYGYTF. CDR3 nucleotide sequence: TGTGCCAGCAGTGGACAGACTAACTATGGCTACACCTTC.

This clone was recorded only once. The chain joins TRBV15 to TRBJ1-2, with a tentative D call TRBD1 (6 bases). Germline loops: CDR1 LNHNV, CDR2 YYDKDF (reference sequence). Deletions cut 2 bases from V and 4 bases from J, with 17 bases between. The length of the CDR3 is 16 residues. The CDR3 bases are TGTGCCACCAGCAGATCCCGAGGGGGGGTTGGCTATGGCTACACCTTC. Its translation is CATSRSRGGVGYGYTF.

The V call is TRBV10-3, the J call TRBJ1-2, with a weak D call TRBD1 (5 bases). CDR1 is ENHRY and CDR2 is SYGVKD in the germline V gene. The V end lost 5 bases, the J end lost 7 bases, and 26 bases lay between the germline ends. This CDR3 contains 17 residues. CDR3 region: CAISSTGTDRSNSGYTF. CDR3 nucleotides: TGTGCCATCAGTTCTACCGGGACGGACCGGTCTAATTCTGGCTACACCTTC.

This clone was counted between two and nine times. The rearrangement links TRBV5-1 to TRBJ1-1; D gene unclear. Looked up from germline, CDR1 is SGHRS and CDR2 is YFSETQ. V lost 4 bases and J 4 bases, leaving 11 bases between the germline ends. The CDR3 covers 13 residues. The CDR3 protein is CASSPLSVTEAFF. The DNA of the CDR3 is TGCGCCAGCAGCCCCTTATCCGTCACTGAAGCTTTCTTT.

The CDR3 nucleotides read TGTGCCAGCAGTGGGCGGACAGGGGGCTTCTACGAGCAGTACTTC. Translating it yields CASSGRTGGFYEQYF. The rearrangement uses TRBV6-1 and TRBJ2-5; the match to TRBD1 covers 11 bases. The J call may be incorrect, as the DNA end agrees better with TRBJ2-7. Germline V gives CDR1 MNHNS, CDR2 SASEGT. CDR3 size: 15 residues.

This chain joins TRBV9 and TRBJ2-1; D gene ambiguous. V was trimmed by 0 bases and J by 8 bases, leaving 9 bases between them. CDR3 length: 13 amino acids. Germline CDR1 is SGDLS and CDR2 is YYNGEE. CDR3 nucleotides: TGTGCCAGCAGCGTAGGGCCCCTCGATGAGCAGTTCTTC. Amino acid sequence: CASSVGPLDEQFF.

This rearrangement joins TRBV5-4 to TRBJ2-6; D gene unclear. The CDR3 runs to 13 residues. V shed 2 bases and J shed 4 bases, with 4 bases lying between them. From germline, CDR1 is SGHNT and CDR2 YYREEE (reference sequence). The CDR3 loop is CASSFSGANVLTF. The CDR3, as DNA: TGTGCCAGCAGCTTTTCCGGGGCCAACGTCCTGACTTTC.

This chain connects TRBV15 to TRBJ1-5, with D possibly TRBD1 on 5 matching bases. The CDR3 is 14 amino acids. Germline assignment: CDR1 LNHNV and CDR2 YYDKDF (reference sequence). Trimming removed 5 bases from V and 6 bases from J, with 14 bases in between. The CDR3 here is CATSVTARIQPQHF. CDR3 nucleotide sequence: TGTGCCACCAGCGTGACAGCAAGAATTCAGCCCCAGCATTTT.

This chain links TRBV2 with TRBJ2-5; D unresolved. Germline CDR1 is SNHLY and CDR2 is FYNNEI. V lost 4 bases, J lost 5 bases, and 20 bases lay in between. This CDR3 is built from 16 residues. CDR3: CASSGTPLGRWETQYF. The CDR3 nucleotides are TGTGCCAGCAGTGGAACCCCCCTGGGTCGGTGGGAGACCCAGTACTTC.

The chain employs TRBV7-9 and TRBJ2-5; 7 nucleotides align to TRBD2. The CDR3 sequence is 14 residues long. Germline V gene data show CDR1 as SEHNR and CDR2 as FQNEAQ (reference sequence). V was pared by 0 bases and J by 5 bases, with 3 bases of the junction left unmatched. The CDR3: CASSLAGGSETQYF. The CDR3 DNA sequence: TGTGCCAGCAGCTTAGCGGGGGGGTCGGAGACCCAGTACTTC.

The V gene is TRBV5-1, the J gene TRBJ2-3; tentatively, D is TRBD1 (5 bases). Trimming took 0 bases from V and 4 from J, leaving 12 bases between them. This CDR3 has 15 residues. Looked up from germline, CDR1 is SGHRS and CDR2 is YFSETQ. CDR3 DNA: TGCGCCAGCAGCTTGGTGAGTCAAGGGGCAGATACGCAGTATTTT. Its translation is CASSLVSQGADTQYF. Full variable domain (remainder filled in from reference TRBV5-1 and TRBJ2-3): KAGVTQTPRYLIKTRGQQVTLSCSPISGHRSVSWYQQTPGQGLQFLFEYFSETQRNKGNFPGRFSGRQFSNSRSEMNVSTLELGDSALYLCASSLVSQGADTQYFGPGTRLTVL.

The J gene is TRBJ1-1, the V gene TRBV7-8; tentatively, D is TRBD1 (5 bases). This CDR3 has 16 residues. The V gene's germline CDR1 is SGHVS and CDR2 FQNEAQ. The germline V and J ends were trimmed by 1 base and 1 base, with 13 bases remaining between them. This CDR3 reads CASSLGYTGRNTEAFF. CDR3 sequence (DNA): TGTGCCAGCAGCTTAGGTTATACAGGAAGGAACACTGAAGCTTTCTTT.

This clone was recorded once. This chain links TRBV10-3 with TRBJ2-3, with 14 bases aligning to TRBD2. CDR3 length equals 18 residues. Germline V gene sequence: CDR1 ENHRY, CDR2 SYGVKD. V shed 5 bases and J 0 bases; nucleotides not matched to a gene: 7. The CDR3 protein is CAISPSGTSGSSTDTQYF. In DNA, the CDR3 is TGTGCCATCAGTCCCTCTGGGACTAGCGGGAGCAGCACAGATACGCAGTATTTT.